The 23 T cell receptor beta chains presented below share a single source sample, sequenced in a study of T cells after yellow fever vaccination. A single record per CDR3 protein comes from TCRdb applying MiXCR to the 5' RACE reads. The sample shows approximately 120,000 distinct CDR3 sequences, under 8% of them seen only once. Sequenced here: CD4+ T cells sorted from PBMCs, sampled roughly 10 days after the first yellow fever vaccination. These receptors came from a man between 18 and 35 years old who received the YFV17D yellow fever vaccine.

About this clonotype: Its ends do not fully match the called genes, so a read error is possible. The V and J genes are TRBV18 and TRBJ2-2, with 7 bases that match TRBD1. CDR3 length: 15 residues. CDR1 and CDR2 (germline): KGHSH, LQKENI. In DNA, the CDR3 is TGTGCCAGCTCATCCCCGGGACAGAACTCCGGGGAGCTGTTTTTT. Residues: CASSSPGQNSGELFF.

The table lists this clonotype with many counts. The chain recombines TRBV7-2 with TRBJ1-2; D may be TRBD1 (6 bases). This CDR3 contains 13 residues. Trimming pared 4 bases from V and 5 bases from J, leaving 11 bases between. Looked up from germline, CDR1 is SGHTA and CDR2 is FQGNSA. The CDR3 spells CASSSRGWYGYTF. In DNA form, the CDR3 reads TGTGCCAGCAGCTCCAGGGGATGGTATGGCTACACCTTC.

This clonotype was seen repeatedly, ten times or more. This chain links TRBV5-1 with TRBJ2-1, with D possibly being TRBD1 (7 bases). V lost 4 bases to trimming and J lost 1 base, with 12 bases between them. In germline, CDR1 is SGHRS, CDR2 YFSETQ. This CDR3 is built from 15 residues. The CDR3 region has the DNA TGCGCCAGCAGCAATCAGGGGGGATCCTACAATGAGCAGTTCTTC. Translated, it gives CASSNQGGSYNEQFF.

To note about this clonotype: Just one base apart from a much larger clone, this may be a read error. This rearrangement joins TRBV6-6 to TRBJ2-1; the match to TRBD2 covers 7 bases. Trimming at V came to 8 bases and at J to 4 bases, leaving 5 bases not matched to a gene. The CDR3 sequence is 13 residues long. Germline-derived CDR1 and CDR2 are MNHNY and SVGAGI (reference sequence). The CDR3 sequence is CASFEGLYNEQFF. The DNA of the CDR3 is TGTGCCAGCTTCGAGGGACTATACAATGAGCAGTTCTTC.

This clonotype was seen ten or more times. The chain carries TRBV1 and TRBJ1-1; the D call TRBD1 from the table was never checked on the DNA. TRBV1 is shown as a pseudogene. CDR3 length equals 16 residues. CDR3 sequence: CTSSQERDRGPTEAFF. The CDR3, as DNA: TGCACCAGCAGCCAAGAAAGGGACAGGGGGCCTACTGAAGCTTTCTTT.

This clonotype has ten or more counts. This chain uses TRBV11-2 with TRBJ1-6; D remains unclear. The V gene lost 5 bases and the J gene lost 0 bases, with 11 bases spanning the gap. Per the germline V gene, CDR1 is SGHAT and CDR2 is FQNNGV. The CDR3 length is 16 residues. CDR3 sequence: CASSLIQSSYNSPLHF. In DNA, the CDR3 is TGTGCCAGCAGCCTTATACAGAGCTCCTATAATTCACCCCTCCACTTT.

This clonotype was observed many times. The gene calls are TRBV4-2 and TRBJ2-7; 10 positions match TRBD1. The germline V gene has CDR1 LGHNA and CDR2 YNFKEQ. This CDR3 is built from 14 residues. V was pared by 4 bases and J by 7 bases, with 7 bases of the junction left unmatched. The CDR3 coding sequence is TGTGCCAGCAGCCGCAAGACAGGGGGCAAAGAGCAGTACTTC. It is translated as CASSRKTGGKEQYF.

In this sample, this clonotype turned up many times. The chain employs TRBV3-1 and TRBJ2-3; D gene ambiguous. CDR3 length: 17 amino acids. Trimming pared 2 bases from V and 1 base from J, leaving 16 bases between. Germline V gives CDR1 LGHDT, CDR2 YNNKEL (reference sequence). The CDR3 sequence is CASSQNNPTARTDTQYF. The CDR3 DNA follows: TGTGCCAGCAGCCAAAACAACCCGACGGCACGCACAGATACGCAGTATTTT.

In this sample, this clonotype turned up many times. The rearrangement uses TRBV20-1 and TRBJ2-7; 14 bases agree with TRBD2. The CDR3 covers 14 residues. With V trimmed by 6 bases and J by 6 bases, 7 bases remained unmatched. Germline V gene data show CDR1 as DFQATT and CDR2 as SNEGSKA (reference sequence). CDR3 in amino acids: CSASGTSGGLEQYF. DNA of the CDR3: TGCAGTGCGTCCGGGACTAGCGGGGGTCTCGAGCAGTACTTC.

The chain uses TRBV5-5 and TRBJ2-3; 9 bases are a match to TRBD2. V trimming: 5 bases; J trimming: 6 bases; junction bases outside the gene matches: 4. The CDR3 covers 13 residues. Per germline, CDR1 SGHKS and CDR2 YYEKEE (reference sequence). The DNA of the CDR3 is TGTGCCAGCAGGCCCGGGACTAGCGATACGCAGTATTTT. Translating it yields CASRPGTSDTQYF.

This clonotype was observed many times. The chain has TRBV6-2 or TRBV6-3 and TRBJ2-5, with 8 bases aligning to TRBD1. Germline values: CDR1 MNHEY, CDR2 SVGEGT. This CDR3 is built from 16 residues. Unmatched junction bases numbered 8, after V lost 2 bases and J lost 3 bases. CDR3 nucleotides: TGTGCCAGCAGTTACGGGTTCGGACAGGGTGAAGAGACCCAGTACTTC. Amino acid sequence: CASSYGFGQGEETQYF.

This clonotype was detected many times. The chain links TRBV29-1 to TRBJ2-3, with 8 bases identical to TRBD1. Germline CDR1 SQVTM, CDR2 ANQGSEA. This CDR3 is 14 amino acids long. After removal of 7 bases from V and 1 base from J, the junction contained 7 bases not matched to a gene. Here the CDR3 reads CSAPRGQGTDTQYF. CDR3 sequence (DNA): TGCAGCGCCCCCCGGGGACAGGGCACAGATACGCAGTATTTT.

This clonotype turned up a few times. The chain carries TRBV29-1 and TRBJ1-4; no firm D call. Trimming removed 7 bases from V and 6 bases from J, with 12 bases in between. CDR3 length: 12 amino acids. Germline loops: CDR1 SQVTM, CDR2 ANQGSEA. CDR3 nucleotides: TGCAGCGCCCAGCGAGAGGATGAAAAACTGTTTTTT. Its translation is CSAQREDEKLFF.

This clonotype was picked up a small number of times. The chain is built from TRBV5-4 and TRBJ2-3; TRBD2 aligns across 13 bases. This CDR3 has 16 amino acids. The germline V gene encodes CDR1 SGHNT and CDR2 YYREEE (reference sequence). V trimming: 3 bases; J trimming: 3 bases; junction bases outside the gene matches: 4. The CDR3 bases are TGTGCCAGCAGCTCGGGACTAGCGGGGAGTACAGATACGCAGTATTTT. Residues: CASSSGLAGSTDTQYF.

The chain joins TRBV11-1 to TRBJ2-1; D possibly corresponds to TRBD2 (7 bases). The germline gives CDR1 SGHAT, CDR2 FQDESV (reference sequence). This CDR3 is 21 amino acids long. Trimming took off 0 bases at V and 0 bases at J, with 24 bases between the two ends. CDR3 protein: CASSLASWGGPRRSSYNEQFF. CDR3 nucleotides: TGTGCCAGCAGCTTAGCGTCTTGGGGGGGGCCTCGACGGAGCTCCTACAATGAGCAGTTCTTC.

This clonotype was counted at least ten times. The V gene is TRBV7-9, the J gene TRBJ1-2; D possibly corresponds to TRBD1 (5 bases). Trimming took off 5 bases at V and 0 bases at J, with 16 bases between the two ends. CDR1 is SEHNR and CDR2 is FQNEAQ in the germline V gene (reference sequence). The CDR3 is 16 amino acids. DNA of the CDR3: TGTGCCAGCAGCCCAGGGAAATCAGCTTCTAACTATGGCTACACCTTC. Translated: CASSPGKSASNYGYTF.

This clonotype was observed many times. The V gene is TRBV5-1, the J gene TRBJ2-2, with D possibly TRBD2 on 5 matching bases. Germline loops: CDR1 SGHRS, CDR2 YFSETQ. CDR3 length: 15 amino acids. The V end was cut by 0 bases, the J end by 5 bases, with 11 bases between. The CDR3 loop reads CASSLGSGGTGELFF. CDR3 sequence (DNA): TGCGCCAGCAGCTTGGGGTCCGGCGGGACCGGGGAGCTGTTTTTT.

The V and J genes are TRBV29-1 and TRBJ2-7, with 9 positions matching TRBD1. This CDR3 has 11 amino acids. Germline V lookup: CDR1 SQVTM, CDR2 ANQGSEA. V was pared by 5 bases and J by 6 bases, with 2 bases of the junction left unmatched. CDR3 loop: CSVRGQGEQYV. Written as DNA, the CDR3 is TGCAGCGTTCGGGGACAGGGCGAGCAGTACGTC.

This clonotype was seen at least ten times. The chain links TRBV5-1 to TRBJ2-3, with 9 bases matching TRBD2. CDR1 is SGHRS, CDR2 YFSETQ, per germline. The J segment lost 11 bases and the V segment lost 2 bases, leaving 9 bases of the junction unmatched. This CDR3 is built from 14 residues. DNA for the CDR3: TGCGCCAGCAGCTTTGCGGGGGGGCCAGTTAAGCAGTATTTT. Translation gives CASSFAGGPVKQYF.

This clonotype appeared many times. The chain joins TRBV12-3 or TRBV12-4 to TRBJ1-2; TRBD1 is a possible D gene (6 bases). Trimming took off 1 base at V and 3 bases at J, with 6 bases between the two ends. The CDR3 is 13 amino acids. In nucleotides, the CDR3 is TGTGCCAGCAGTTTAGACAGGGACTATGGCTACACCTTC. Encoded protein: CASSLDRDYGYTF.

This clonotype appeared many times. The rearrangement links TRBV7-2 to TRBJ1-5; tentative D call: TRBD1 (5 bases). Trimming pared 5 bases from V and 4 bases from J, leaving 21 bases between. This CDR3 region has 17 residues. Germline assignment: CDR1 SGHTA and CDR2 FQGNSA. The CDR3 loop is CASSLRGGGGENQPQHF. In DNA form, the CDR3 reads TGTGCCAGCAGCCTGCGGGGCGGCGGGGGGGAAAATCAGCCCCAGCATTTT.

The CDR3 sequence: CATLRGSSYNEQFF. The CDR3 DNA sequence: TGCGCCACTCTACGGGGGAGCTCCTACAATGAGCAGTTCTTC. The gene calls are TRBV23-1 and TRBJ2-1; D perhaps matches TRBD2 (6 bases). TRBV23-1 is labeled an ORF, and its function is uncertain. Trimming took off 10 bases at V and 0 bases at J, with 13 bases between the two ends. The CDR3 contains 14 residues.

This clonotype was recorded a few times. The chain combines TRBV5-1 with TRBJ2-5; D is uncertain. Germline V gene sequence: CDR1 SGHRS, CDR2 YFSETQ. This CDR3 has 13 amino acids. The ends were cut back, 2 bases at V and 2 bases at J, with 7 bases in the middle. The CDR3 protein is CASSFSSQETQYF. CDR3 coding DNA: TGCGCCAGCAGCTTTTCTAGTCAAGAGACCCAGTACTTC.